Each of the 21 T cell receptor beta chains below was sequenced from the same sample in a study of T cell responses to AZD1222 COVID-19 vaccine. Produced via immunoSEQ multiplex PCR; TCRdb's table is partial and in-frame only. The sample carries about 120,000 clones, roughly 88% recorded once. The material sequenced was peripheral blood, taken on day 0 of MenACWY control vaccination. The receptors here all came from an adult in good health.

This chain uses TRBV19 with TRBJ2-1, with 11 bases matching TRBD1. CDR1 is LNHDA and CDR2 is SQIVND in the germline V gene (reference sequence). V was pared by 3 bases and J by 8 bases, with 3 bases of the junction left unmatched. The CDR3 has 14 amino acids. The CDR3: CASSMDRGLDEQFF. CDR3 in DNA: TGTGCCAGTAGTATGGACAGGGGGCTTGATGAGCAGTTCTTC.

This sequence joins TRBV4-1 and TRBJ2-5; D not certain. The CDR3 spans 15 residues. Germline V lookup: CDR1 MGHRA, CDR2 YSYEKL. Trimming took 0 bases from V and 0 from J, leaving 8 bases between them. Here the CDR3 reads CASSQDGQYQETQYF. CDR3 in DNA: TGCGCCAGCAGCCAAGATGGTCAGTACCAAGAGACCCAGTACTTC.

The rearrangement uses TRBV7-8 and TRBJ2-1, with 11 bases that match TRBD1. Per germline, CDR1 SGHVS and CDR2 FQNEAQ. V was pared by 4 bases and J by 4 bases, with 3 bases of the junction left unmatched. The CDR3 loop spans 15 amino acids. The CDR3 DNA sequence: TGTGCCAGCAGCTCCGGGACAGGGGGTTACAATGAGCAGTTCTTC. Its protein is CASSSGTGGYNEQFF.

Concerning this clone: This sequence may be a read error, since a much larger clone differs from it by one base. The V call is TRBV10-3, the J call TRBJ1-3; the D gene is possibly TRBD1 (5 bases). The ends were cut back, 7 bases at V and 1 base at J, with 11 bases in the middle. Germline V gene sequence: CDR1 ENHRY, CDR2 SYGVKD. The CDR3 sequence is 14 residues long. The CDR3 DNA reads TGTGCCATCAACCCAGACAGTTCTGGAAACACCATATATTTT. This translates into CAINPDSSGNTIYF.

Points on this clone: The junction departs from the called germline gene at one end, perhaps through a read error. The V gene is TRBV4-1, the J gene TRBJ1-6; no clear D gene. CDR1 is MGHRA, CDR2 YSYEKL, per germline. CDR3 size: 16 residues. For the CDR3, the DNA is TGCGCCTGCAGCCGAAACCCGGTTGGAGATAATTCACCCCTCCACTTT. It yields the protein CACSRNPVGDNSPLHF.

The chain employs TRBV4-1 and TRBJ2-3; TRBD1 matches 7 bases. The junction had 8 bases not matched to a gene; V was cut back by 0 bases and J by 5 bases. The germline V gene has CDR1 MGHRA and CDR2 YSYEKL. CDR3 length: 16 amino acids. In DNA form, the CDR3 reads TGCGCCAGCAGCCAAGAGTGGAGACAGGGTGGAGATACGCAGTATTTT. Protein product: CASSQEWRQGGDTQYF.

This rearrangement joins TRBV7-8 to TRBJ2-5; 11 nucleotides line up with TRBD1. This CDR3 is 16 amino acids long. CDR1 and CDR2 from the germline V gene are SGHVS and FQNEAQ. With V trimmed by 1 base and J by 5 bases, 6 bases remained unmatched. The CDR3 loop is CASSLEGGTGGETQYF. The CDR3, as DNA: TGTGCCAGCAGCTTAGAGGGGGGGACAGGGGGGGAGACCCAGTACTTC.

V usage is TRBV7-9 and J usage is TRBJ1-1, with a tentative D call TRBD1 (6 bases). Germline V CDR1 and CDR2: SEHNR, FQNEAQ (reference sequence). Trimming removed 4 bases from V and 0 bases from J, with 12 bases in between. CDR3 length: 15 residues. The CDR3 loop reads CASSSSDRLNTEAFF. Here the CDR3 DNA reads TGTGCCAGCAGCTCATCAGACAGGTTGAACACTGAAGCTTTCTTT.

The chain employs TRBV3-1 (or the pseudogene TRBV3-2) and TRBJ2-7; D might be TRBD1 or TRBD2, each matching 5 bases. The CDR3 contains 15 residues. Germline V gene lookup returns CDR1 LGHDT and CDR2 YNNKEL (reference sequence). The ends were cut back, 4 bases at V and 3 bases at J, with 16 bases in the middle. In DNA, the CDR3 is TGTGCCAGCAGCCCGGGGACCGGGCTCGGCTACGAGCAGTACTTC. It is translated as CASSPGTGLGYEQYF.

This chain links TRBV29-1 with TRBJ1-4, with D uncertain. V was trimmed by 4 bases and J by 5 bases, leaving 5 bases between them. CDR1 and CDR2 from the germline V gene are SQVTM and ANQGSEA. This CDR3 has 11 amino acids. Here the CDR3 reads CSVGRNEKLFF. CDR3 sequence (DNA): TGCAGCGTTGGCAGGAATGAAAAACTGTTTTTT.

This sequence joins TRBV10-2 and TRBJ1-1, with no clear D. CDR3 length: 13 residues. CDR1 WSHSY and CDR2 SAAADI come from the germline V gene. Trimming removed 0 bases from V and 2 bases from J, with 4 bases in between. CDR3 residues: CASSESRNTEAFF. The CDR3 bases are TGCGCCAGCAGTGAGTCCCGAAACACTGAAGCTTTCTTT.

The rearrangement joins TRBV5-1 to TRBJ2-7; a possible D gene is TRBD1 (5 bases). The CDR3 runs to 15 residues. Germline CDR1 reads SGHRS; CDR2 reads YFSETQ. V was pared by 0 bases and J by 2 bases, with 12 bases between. The CDR3 nucleotides read TGCGCCAGCAGCTTGGATAGGACACGGACCTACGAGCAGTACTTC. Protein product: CASSLDRTRTYEQYF.

The rearrangement links TRBV27 to TRBJ2-3, with 8 bases that match TRBD2. Germline V gene data show CDR1 as MNHEY and CDR2 as SMNVEV (reference sequence). The junction had 12 bases not matched to a gene; V was cut back by 6 bases and J by 1 base. This CDR3 spans 17 amino acids. The CDR3 DNA follows: TGTGCCAGCAGGACAATTAGCGGGAATGGAGGCACAGATACGCAGTATTTT. Encoded protein: CASRTISGNGGTDTQYF.

The genes are TRBV19 and TRBJ1-6, with D perhaps TRBD1 (6 bases). Trimming took off 6 bases at V and 7 bases at J, with 19 bases between the two ends. CDR3 length: 16 amino acids. CDR1 and CDR2 from the germline V gene are LNHDA and SQIVND (reference sequence). The CDR3 loop is CASSQTSPGQNSPLHF. The CDR3 DNA follows: TGTGCCAGTAGCCAAACGTCTCCGGGACAAAATTCACCCCTCCACTTT.

This chain links TRBV27 with TRBJ2-7; D might be TRBD1 (6 bases). The CDR3 covers 16 residues. Per germline, CDR1 MNHEY and CDR2 SMNVEV (reference sequence). V lost 6 bases and J lost 5, with 23 bases in between. CDR3 in DNA: TGTGCCAGCAGGCTTACACAGGGTAATGAAGGCGACGAGCAGTACTTC. Residues: CASRLTQGNEGDEQYF.

The V gene is TRBV9, the J gene TRBJ2-3, with 8 bases lining up with TRBD2. Looked up from germline, CDR1 is SGDLS and CDR2 is YYNGEE. The CDR3 totals 14 residues. V trimming: 1 base; J trimming: 4 bases; junction bases outside the gene matches: 2. Here the CDR3 DNA reads TGTGCCAGCAGCGTACTGACTAGCGCAGATACGCAGTATTTT. Its protein is CASSVLTSADTQYF.

V is TRBV7-9 and J is TRBJ2-6, with D unclear. The ends were cut back, 10 bases at V and 2 bases at J, with 15 bases in the middle. The CDR3 has 15 residues. Germline V gives CDR1 SEHNR, CDR2 FQNEAQ (reference sequence). CDR3 amino acids: CANPSRAAGANVLTF. CDR3 sequence (DNA): TGTGCCAACCCGAGCCGGGCTGCTGGGGCCAACGTCCTGACTTTC.

The chain employs TRBV7-9 and TRBJ2-1, with a possible D match to TRBD2 (6 bases). Trimming took off 6 bases at V and 4 bases at J, with 19 bases between the two ends. The CDR3 totals 16 residues. The germline V gene has CDR1 SEHNR and CDR2 FQNEAQ (reference sequence). CDR3 region: CASRRGEAGIYNEQFF. CDR3 in DNA: TGTGCCAGCAGACGAGGGGAGGCAGGGATTTACAATGAGCAGTTCTTC.

This clone has a single count. The V call is TRBV19, the J call TRBJ1-5, with D unresolved. In germline, CDR1 is LNHDA, CDR2 SQIVND (reference sequence). V lost 5 bases and J 5 bases, leaving 7 bases between the germline ends. The CDR3 sequence is 12 residues long. This CDR3 reads CASSRRDQPQHF. The CDR3, as DNA: TGTGCCAGTAGTCGTAGGGATCAGCCCCAGCATTTT.

J is TRBJ2-1 and V is TRBV13; 8 bases are a match to TRBD2. This CDR3 spans 16 amino acids. The V gene end was trimmed by 5 bases and the J gene end by 7 bases; junction bases not matched to a gene: 13. Germline values: CDR1 PRHDT, CDR2 FYEKMQ (reference sequence). Here the CDR3 reads CASSQTGTRVLNEQFF. As DNA, the CDR3 is TGTGCCAGCAGCCAAACCGGGACTAGGGTTCTGAATGAGCAGTTCTTC.

V and J are TRBV2 and TRBJ1-3; D ambiguous. V was shortened by 4 bases and J by 2 bases, with 9 bases between the two germline ends. CDR3 length: 14 amino acids. Germline loops: CDR1 SNHLY, CDR2 FYNNEI. CDR3 bases: TGTGCCAGCAGTGCTGCCAGCGCTGGAAACACCATATATTTT. Protein: CASSAASAGNTIYF.